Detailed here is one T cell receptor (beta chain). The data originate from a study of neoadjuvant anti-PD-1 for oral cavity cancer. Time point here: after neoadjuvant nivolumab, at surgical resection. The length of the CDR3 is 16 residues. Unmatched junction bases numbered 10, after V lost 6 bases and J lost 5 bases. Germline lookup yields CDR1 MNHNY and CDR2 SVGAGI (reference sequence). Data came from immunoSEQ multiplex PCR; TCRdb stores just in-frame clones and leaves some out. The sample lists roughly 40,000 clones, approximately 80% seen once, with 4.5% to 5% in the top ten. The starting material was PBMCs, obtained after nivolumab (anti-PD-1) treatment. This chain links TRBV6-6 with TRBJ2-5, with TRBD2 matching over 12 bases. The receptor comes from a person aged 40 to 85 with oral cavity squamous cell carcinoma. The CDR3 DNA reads TGTGCCAGCAGCCGCCTCGGCGGGACTAGCGGGGAGACCCAGTACTTC. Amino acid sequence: CASSRLGGTSGETQYF.